This TCR beta chain was recorded in a study of shared clonotypes between healthy human individuals. Sequencing was performed with immunoSEQ multiplex PCR; in TCRdb, only in-frame clones are kept and a portion is missing. This table has about 2.4 million clones, 90% to 95% appearing once. V shed 4 bases, J shed 0 bases, and the junction held 3 bases outside the gene matches. The CDR3 extends over 14 amino acids. Germline V gene sequence: CDR1 MNHNS, CDR2 SASEGT. The sequencing input was naive CD4+ T cells from PBMCs. Sample subset: CD45RA+ positively selected. This clonotype was sampled from a man between 18 and 29 years old in good health. Some clones in this sample may be carry-over from other donors' samples. The chain is built from TRBV6-1 and TRBJ2-7; 7 bases line up with TRBD2. The DNA for the CDR3 is TGTGCCAGCAGTGGGGGGGGAACCTCCTACGAGCAGTACTTC. Residues: CASSGGGTSYEQYF.